The T cell receptor beta chain under discussion was sequenced for a study of T cells after yellow fever vaccination. Overall study: The authors prepared low-cell-number fractions using SMART-Seq v4 Ultra Low Input. Study results and caveats: The secondary response peaked faster, at day 5 versus 15, but was weaker. Only a minor proportion of clonotypes was detected across both CD4 and CD8 compartments.

Using its own MiXCR run on the 5' RACE reads, TCRdb lists one record per CDR3 protein. This sample has a few hundred thousand distinct CDR3 sequences, with 4.1% found just once. A few counts support this clonotype. What it binds is unknown. Trimming removed 2 bases from V and 6 bases from J, with 14 bases in between. The CDR3 is 14 amino acids. Germline assignment: CDR1 SGHKS and CDR2 YYEKEE (reference sequence). This TCR derives from a man between 18 and 35 years old who received the YFV17D yellow fever vaccine. The sequencing used PBMCs, collected 5 days after the yellow fever booster vaccination. The V call is TRBV5-5, the J call TRBJ1-2; tentatively, D is TRBD1 (5 bases). The CDR3, as DNA: TGTGCCAGCAGCTTTATCTGGGGGGAGAATGGCTACACCTTC. Its protein product is CASSFIWGENGYTF.